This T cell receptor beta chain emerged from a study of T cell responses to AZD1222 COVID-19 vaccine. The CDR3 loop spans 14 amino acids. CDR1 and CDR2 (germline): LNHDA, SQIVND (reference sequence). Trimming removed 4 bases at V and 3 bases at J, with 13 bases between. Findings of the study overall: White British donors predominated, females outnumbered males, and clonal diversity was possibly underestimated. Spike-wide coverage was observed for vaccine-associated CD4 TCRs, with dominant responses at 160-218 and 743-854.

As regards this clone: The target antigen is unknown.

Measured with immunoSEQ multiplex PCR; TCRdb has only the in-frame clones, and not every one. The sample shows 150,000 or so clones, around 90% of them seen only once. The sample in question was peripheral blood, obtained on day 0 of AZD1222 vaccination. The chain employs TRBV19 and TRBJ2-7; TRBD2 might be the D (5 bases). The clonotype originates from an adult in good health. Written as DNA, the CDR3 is TGTGCCAGTAGTAACCGGGAAAAGAACTACGAGCAGTACTTC. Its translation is CASSNREKNYEQYF.